These 25 T cell receptor beta chains share one sample of origin, sequenced in a study of T-cell reconstitution after alpha-beta-depleted transplantation in children. Unique molecular identifiers were built into the TCRbeta library. TCRdb called the PCR reads again in MiXCR, with one record for every CDR3 protein. Of approximately 650,000 distinct CDR3 sequences in the sample, around 13% were seen once. This specimen consisted of PBMCs, obtained before TCRalphabeta/CD19-depleted stem cell transplant. Every receptor here comes from a girl aged 2 to 9 with congenital amegakaryocytic thrombocytopenia, due to receive a stem cell transplant.

This clonotype was detected ten times or more. The chain is built from TRBV12-3 or TRBV12-4 and TRBJ1-5; no reliable D call. The CDR3 consists of 14 residues. The V end was cut by 3 bases, the J end by 9 bases, with 15 bases between. The CDR3, as DNA: TGTGCCAGCAGTTTCGATAGGACCTCAAGGCCCCAGCATTTT. It translates to CASSFDRTSRPQHF.

In this sample, this clonotype turned up many times. The gene calls are TRBV20-1 and TRBJ1-4, with D possibly TRBD1 on 5 matching bases. This CDR3 is built from 13 residues. Germline CDR1 is DFQATT and CDR2 is SNEGSKA (reference sequence). With 3 bases removed from V and 6 bases from J, the gap between germline ends came to 11 bases. In nucleotides, the CDR3 is TGCAGTGCTAGTAAGGACACCTATGAAAAACTGTTTTTT. It translates to CSASKDTYEKLFF.

Many counts were recorded for this clonotype. The chain couples TRBV12-3 or TRBV12-4 to TRBJ1-2; D ambiguous. The CDR3 spans 13 residues. V was shortened by 7 bases and J by 2 bases, with 11 bases between the two germline ends. CDR3 nucleotide sequence: TGTGCCAGCACCGACACGGGAAACTATGGCTACACCTTC. Translation gives CASTDTGNYGYTF.

Many counts were recorded for this clonotype. The chain links TRBV20-1 to TRBJ2-7; 8 bases are shared with TRBD2. Per the germline V gene, CDR1 is DFQATT and CDR2 is SNEGSKA (reference sequence). This CDR3 is built from 15 residues. Germline trimming cut 2 bases from V and 3 bases from J; bases unmatched to any gene: 9. The CDR3 DNA reads TGCAGTGCTAGAAAAACAACTAGCGGTTACTACGAGCAGTACTTC. Its translation is CSARKTTSGYYEQYF.

The genes are TRBV5-1 and TRBJ2-5; 8 bases are shared with TRBD1. The V gene's germline CDR1 is SGHRS and CDR2 YFSETQ. The length of the CDR3 is 15 residues. V was pared by 9 bases and J by 0 bases, with 10 bases of the junction left unmatched. CDR3 coding DNA: TGCGCCACCCGAAGGACAGGGCGGTACCAAGAGACCCAGTACTTC. Amino acids: CATRRTGRYQETQYF.

This clonotype was counted many times. This chain uses TRBV20-1 with TRBJ2-3; 8 bases line up with TRBD2. V was clipped by 5 bases and J by 9 bases; unmatched bases: 7. The CDR3 runs 12 residues. CDR1 and CDR2 (germline): DFQATT, SNEGSKA (reference sequence). DNA for the CDR3: TGCAGTGCTCTATTTACTAGCGGCACGCAGTATTTT. It codes for CSALFTSGTQYF.

V usage is TRBV7-2 and J usage is TRBJ1-2; D uncertain. CDR3 length: 15 residues. V lost 2 bases, J lost 7 bases, and 17 bases lay in between. Germline V gene data show CDR1 as SGHTA and CDR2 as FQGNSA. The CDR3 loop reads CASSLPGTHGGGYTF. The CDR3 DNA reads as TGTGCCAGCAGCTTACCCGGCACCCATGGAGGTGGCTACACCTTC.

This clonotype was seen many times. The genes are TRBV7-2 and TRBJ2-2; D may be TRBD2 (5 bases). Germline V gene lookup returns CDR1 SGHTA and CDR2 FQGNSA. V was cut by 7 bases and J by 6 bases, with 12 bases left in between. The CDR3 sequence is 13 residues long. The CDR3 nucleotides are TGTGCCAGCATCCATCAGGAGGCCGGGGAGCTGTTTTTT. It specifies CASIHQEAGELFF. The whole variable domain, filled in from reference TRBV7-2 and TRBJ2-2, reads GAGVSQSPSNKVTEKGKDVELRCDPISGHTALYWYRQSLGQGLEFLIYFQGNSAPDKSGLPSDRFSAERTGGSVSTLTIQRTQQEDSAVYLCASIHQEAGELFFGEGSRLTVL.

This clonotype occurred a few times. The J gene is TRBJ1-5, the V gene TRBV12-3 or TRBV12-4; unclear D gene. The CDR3 length is 14 residues. V was trimmed by 1 base and J by 6 bases, leaving 10 bases between them. The CDR3 reads CASSLGQKPQPQHF. Here the CDR3 DNA reads TGTGCCAGCAGTTTAGGGCAGAAACCTCAGCCCCAGCATTTT.

The rearrangement joins TRBV5-1 to TRBJ2-1, with D unresolved. Trimming removed 2 bases from V and 8 bases from J, with 14 bases in between. Germline V CDR1 and CDR2: SGHRS, YFSETQ. The CDR3 is 14 residues long. CDR3 residues: CASSFSLVYDEQFF. The DNA for the CDR3 is TGCGCCAGCAGCTTCTCCCTAGTTTACGATGAGCAGTTCTTC.

This chain connects TRBV14 to TRBJ1-3, with TRBD1 as a possible D gene (6 bases). The CDR3 spans 16 residues. Germline CDR1 SGHDN, CDR2 FVKESK. V lost 1 base to trimming and J lost 0 bases, with 10 bases between them. The CDR3 sequence is CASSQVGGASGNTIYF. CDR3 DNA sequence: TGTGCCAGCAGCCAAGTGGGGGGCGCCTCTGGAAACACCATATATTTT.

This clonotype occurred a few times. This chain uses TRBV20-1 with TRBJ2-1; 9 bases fit TRBD2. The J segment lost 4 bases and the V segment lost 6 bases, leaving 7 bases of the junction unmatched. The germline gives CDR1 DFQATT, CDR2 SNEGSKA (reference sequence). The CDR3 spans 14 residues. The CDR3 here is CSAGASGIYNEQFF. The DNA of the CDR3 is TGCAGTGCCGGAGCTAGCGGGATTTACAATGAGCAGTTCTTC.

This clonotype was observed many times. The rearrangement uses TRBV10-3 and TRBJ1-3; TRBD1 matches 9 bases. The germline V gene has CDR1 ENHRY and CDR2 SYGVKD. The V segment lost 2 bases and the J segment 2 bases; nucleotides outside the gene matches: 4. The CDR3 contains 16 residues. Here the CDR3 DNA reads TGTGCCATCAGTGAGGCGAACAGGGGGCCTGGAAACACCATATATTTT. As protein: CAISEANRGPGNTIYF.

Points on this clonotype: The CDR3 carries no conserved terminal phenylalanine or tryptophan, so it likely arises from a read error. This chain links TRBV5-1 with TRBJ1-1; the D gene is possibly TRBD1 (5 bases). Germline V lookup: CDR1 SGHRS, CDR2 YFSETQ. CDR3 length: 15 amino acids. The V end was cut by 2 bases, the J end by 1 base, with 12 bases between. CDR3 nucleotide sequence: TGCGCCAGCAGCTTAGGCAGGGCGGGGAACACTGAAGCTTTCCTT. It encodes CASSLGRAGNTEAFL.

There are many counts of this clonotype. The chain couples TRBV10-3 to TRBJ2-2; D unresolved. This CDR3 region has 15 residues. Between the trimmed V and J ends, which lost 4 bases and 0 bases, there was a span of 9 bases. The germline CDR1 and CDR2 sequences are ENHRY and SYGVKD. Here the CDR3 DNA reads TGTGCCATCAGTGTTGACGACACGAACACCGGGGAGCTGTTTTTT. Its protein is CAISVDDTNTGELFF.

The chain has TRBV19 and TRBJ1-5; D remains ambiguous. This CDR3 has 13 residues. Trimming took 5 bases from V and 5 from J, leaving 10 bases between them. Germline CDR1 reads LNHDA; CDR2 reads SQIVND (reference sequence). CDR3 coding DNA: TGTGCCAGTAGTCAGCAGACGCATCAGCCCCAGCATTTT. It encodes CASSQQTHQPQHF. The full variable domain, with the rest looked up from reference TRBV19 and TRBJ1-5, is DGGITQSPKYLFRKEGQNVTLSCEQNLNHDAMYWYRQDPGQGLRLIYYSQIVNDFQKGDIAEGYSVSREKKESFPLTVTSAQKNPTAFYLCASSQQTHQPQHFGDGTRLSIL.

The table lists this clonotype with many counts. The rearrangement joins TRBV29-1 to TRBJ2-3; D uncertain. Germline assignment: CDR1 SQVTM and CDR2 ANQGSEA. The CDR3 consists of 13 residues. Trimming took 4 bases from V and 7 from J, leaving 15 bases between them. The CDR3 DNA sequence: TGCAGCGTTGGGGGTAGTTCGTGGAATACGCAGTATTTT. Amino acid sequence: CSVGGSSWNTQYF.

This clonotype was recorded many times. This chain links TRBV7-6 with TRBJ1-1, with 7 nucleotides matching TRBD1. Germline V gene data show CDR1 as SGHVS and CDR2 as FNYEAQ. V lost 7 bases to trimming and J lost 1 base; unmatched junction nucleotides: 12. The CDR3 loop spans 16 amino acids. The CDR3 sequence: CASNTGEGRANTEAFF. In nucleotides, the CDR3 is TGTGCCAGCAACACAGGGGAGGGTAGGGCGAACACTGAAGCTTTCTTT.

This clonotype was detected ten times or more. V usage is TRBV5-1 and J usage is TRBJ1-5, with no clear D. The CDR3 runs 16 residues. Trimming removed 3 bases at V and 0 bases at J, with 13 bases between. Looked up from germline, CDR1 is SGHRS and CDR2 is YFSETQ. Written as DNA, the CDR3 is TGCGCCAGCAGCTGGATGGGAGGGTATAGCAATCAGCCCCAGCATTTT. Translation gives CASSWMGGYSNQPQHF.

This clonotype was counted at least ten times. The chain is built from TRBV24-1 and TRBJ2-1, with D perhaps TRBD2 (6 bases). Trimming cost V 5 bases and J 3 bases, with 10 bases left between them. The CDR3 length is 14 residues. CDR1 and CDR2 from the germline V gene are KGHDR and SFDVKD. CDR3 coding DNA: TGTGCCACCAGTGGGGGACTCCACTACAATGAGCAGTTCTTC. Translation: CATSGGLHYNEQFF.

The rearrangement uses TRBV5-1 and TRBJ2-6, with D perhaps TRBD1 or TRBD2 (5 bases each). Germline V gives CDR1 SGHRS, CDR2 YFSETQ. With 7 bases removed from V and 0 bases from J, the gap between germline ends came to 17 bases. This CDR3 comprises 17 residues. DNA of the CDR3: TGCGCCAGCGCCCAAGGGGACCAAAACTCTGGGGCCAACGTCCTGACTTTC. It specifies CASAQGDQNSGANVLTF. Full variable domain (missing parts from reference TRBV5-1 and TRBJ2-6): KAGVTQTPRYLIKTRGQQVTLSCSPISGHRSVSWYQQTPGQGLQFLFEYFSETQRNKGNFPGRFSGRQFSNSRSEMNVSTLELGDSALYLCASAQGDQNSGANVLTFGAGSRLTVL.

This clonotype was counted a few times. V gene TRBV20-1 combines with J gene TRBJ1-2; no firm D call. V was clipped by 6 bases and J by 8 bases, with 13 bases between them. This CDR3 region has 11 residues. CDR1 and CDR2 from the germline V gene are DFQATT and SNEGSKA (reference sequence). CDR3 loop: CSASHRRGYTF. CDR3 sequence (DNA): TGCAGTGCCAGTCACAGAAGAGGCTACACCTTC.

This clonotype was found many times. The chain links TRBV28 to TRBJ2-2; weak D call: TRBD2 (5 bases). The CDR3 runs to 14 residues. CDR1 and CDR2 (germline): MDHEN, SYDVKM. Trimming shortened V by 3 bases and J by 5 bases, and 10 bases separated the two germline ends. CDR3 in DNA: TGTGCCAGCAGTTTCCGAGGGAAAACCGGGGAGCTGTTTTTT. Amino acids: CASSFRGKTGELFF.

This chain joins TRBV12-3 or TRBV12-4 and TRBJ2-1; 8 bases map to TRBD2. The CDR3 totals 15 residues. Trimming removed 7 bases from V and 12 bases from J; junction bases left unmatched: 17. The chain's CDR3 is CASIQGWTSWEWQFF. The CDR3 region has the DNA TGTGCCAGCATCCAGGGGTGGACTAGCTGGGAATGGCAGTTCTTC.

This clonotype has a count of ten or more. The chain employs TRBV10-2 and TRBJ2-1; 9 bases agree with TRBD2. Trimming at V came to 6 bases and at J to 6 bases, leaving 9 bases not matched to a gene. The germline gives CDR1 WSHSY, CDR2 SAAADI. CDR3 length: 15 residues. CDR3 in DNA: TGCGCCAGCAGAGAAGCGGGAGGAAGGGCCAATGAGCAGTTCTTC. This sequence encodes CASREAGGRANEQFF.